The T cell receptor beta chain described here comes from a study of control samples from healthy donors and cancer patients. The germline V gene encodes CDR1 SGDLS and CDR2 YYNGEE. Trimming left V 1 base short and J 2 bases short, with 9 bases between. The CDR3 has 14 residues. Repertoires were generated with immunoSEQ multiplex PCR, while TCRdb's copy carries only in-frame clones and drops some. The sample yields roughly 100,000 clones, about four fifths seen once. Sequencing was carried out using blood. The chain is built from TRBV9 and TRBJ1-1; D gene ambiguous. The source is a woman aged 45-65 years in good health. CDR3 nucleotide sequence: TGTGCCAGCAGCGTATGGGCAGTCAACACTGAAGCTTTCTTT. Its translation is CASSVWAVNTEAFF.